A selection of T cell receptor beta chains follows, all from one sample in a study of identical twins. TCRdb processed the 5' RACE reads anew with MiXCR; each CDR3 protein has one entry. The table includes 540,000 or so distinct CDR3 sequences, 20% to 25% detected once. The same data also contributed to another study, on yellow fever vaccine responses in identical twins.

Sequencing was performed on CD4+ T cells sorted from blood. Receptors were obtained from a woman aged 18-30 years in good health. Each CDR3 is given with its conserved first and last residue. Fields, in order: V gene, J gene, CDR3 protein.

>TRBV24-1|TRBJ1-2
CATSDRRTGGESYGYTF
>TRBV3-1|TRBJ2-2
CASQWGSGSTTGELFF
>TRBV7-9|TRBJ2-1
CASSSRLAGSYNEQFF
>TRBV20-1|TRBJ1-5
CSARPADYSNQPQHF
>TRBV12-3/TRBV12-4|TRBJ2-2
CASRLITGELFF
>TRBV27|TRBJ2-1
CASSLLWSGESAQFF
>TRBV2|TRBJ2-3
CASSEEGPTDTQYF
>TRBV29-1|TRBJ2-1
CSVAGLTTSGNYNEQFF
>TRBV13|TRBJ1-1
CASSRDRMDWNTEAFF
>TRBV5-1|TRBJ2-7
CASSLSPRQTYEQYF
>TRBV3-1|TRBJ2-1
CASSPTGTSGRSGEQFF
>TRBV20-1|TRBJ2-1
CSARVLADEQFF
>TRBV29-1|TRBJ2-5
CSVASGTGTKETQYF
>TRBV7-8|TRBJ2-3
CASSLFAGDTQYF
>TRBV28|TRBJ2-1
CASSATTSGRGIEQFF
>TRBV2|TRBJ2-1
CASSERGLQSNEQFF
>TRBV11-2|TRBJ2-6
CASSLNGANVLTF
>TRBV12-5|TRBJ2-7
CASGLDGWGGRSYEQYF
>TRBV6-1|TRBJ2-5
CASRPFGRGQTQYF
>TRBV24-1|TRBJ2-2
CATSDVTSGNTGELFF
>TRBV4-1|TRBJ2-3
CASSQDLGLAPDTQYF
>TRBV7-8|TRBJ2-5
CASSLGDRGQETQYF
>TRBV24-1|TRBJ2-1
CATSGSGGNEQFF
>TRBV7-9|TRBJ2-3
CASSNYIQVKSIDTQYF
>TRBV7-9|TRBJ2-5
CASSLKGYETQYF
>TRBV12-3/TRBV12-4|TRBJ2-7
CASSPTGGLPYEQYF
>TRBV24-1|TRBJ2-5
CATSPGQGYQETQYF